This entry concerns a single T cell receptor (beta chain). The antigen remains unidentified. This CDR3 is 13 amino acids long. Per germline, CDR1 SQVTM and CDR2 ANQGSEA. With 3 bases removed from V and 5 bases from J, the gap between germline ends came to 11 bases. The data belong to a study of CD8+CD57+ T cells in acquired aplastic anemia. Findings and limits, study-wide: Fewer than 30 shared CD8+ CDR3s appeared highly expressed within patients' immunodominant clones. The study found no significant CD8+ Simpson's diversity difference between patients and controls.

TCR beta VDJ and CDR3 were profiled, and genomic DNA was the template. Via MiXCR, TCRdb re-called the reads, giving one row per CDR3 protein. The sample includes under 350,000 distinct CDR3 sequences, 56% of them seen just once. CD8+CD57+ cell expansion had been shown by flow cytometry in patients chosen for sequencing. Each patient had severe acquired aplastic anemia. Blood was sampled before the patients had received any therapy. Sequencing input: sorted CD4+, CD8+, or CD8+CD57+ T cells (not recorded which) from PBMCs. This sequence originates from a human donor with aplastic anemia. This chain joins TRBV29-1 and TRBJ2-1; D tentatively reads TRBD1 or TRBD2 (5 bases each). CDR3 DNA sequence: TGCAGCGTTGAGAACGGGGCTGACAATGAGCAGTTCTTC. It encodes CSVENGADNEQFF.